This entry features one TCR beta chain sequence. What antigen it recognizes has not been identified. Base qualities are not recorded, but no much larger clone differs from it by a single base. From each donor, a single peripheral blood sample of 100 to 150 mL on average was drawn into heparinised tubes. A BD FACSAria II was used to sort naive, central memory, regulatory and stem cell-like memory CD4+ T cells with a panel that included CD45RO, CCR7, CD25, CD127, CD95 and CD27. A purity above 95% was achieved for all sorted populations. Right away, PBMCs were isolated by Lymphoprep density gradient centrifugation and were stained directly, with no culture step. So that batch effects would be minimized, each experiment stained and sorted samples in pairs, pairing one healthy donor with one patient. V was cut back by 3 bases and J by 2 bases, leaving a gap of 13 bases between them. From the cysteine through the phenylalanine, the CDR3 covers 15 amino acids. The entry retains the CDR3 DNA only, 45 bases that are in frame from base 1. The germline V gene encodes CDR1 KGHSH and CDR2 LQKENI.

The data stem from a study of beta chain features in type 1 diabetes (dated by TCRdb to 2016 to 2018). Broadly, across the study: Mean age, gender distribution, total cell number and subset yield were not different between patients and healthy donors. Across all samples, 90 million to 130 million sorted cells were examined, and cell number per subset correlated strongly with RNA yield. The study compared TCRB repertoires of sorted circulating CD4+ T cell subsets between recently diagnosed type 1 diabetes patients and matched healthy donors. Regulatory and stem cell-like memory subsets were isolated from only 8 patients and about eight healthy donors, whereas naive and central memory subsets came from all 30 or so donors.

Broader findings and caveats from the paper: Naive, central memory and regulatory TCRB repertoires appeared more similar among patients than among healthy donors. At VDJ recombination sites, type 1 diabetes patients had fewer insertions and more deleted nucleotides, which implies abnormalities in thymic rearrangement. PCR might favor shorter templates, but patient and control samples were amplified and corrected together, so any skew would affect both groups equally. A moderate but significant shortening of TCRB CDR3 length was observed in type 1 diabetes patients in all four CD4+ subsets. Because cDNA was sequenced instead of genomic DNA, highly expressing activated cells could be over-represented, though the groups showed no difference in activation or CD3 levels. HLA sub-analyses involved small numbers of individuals, so any influence of HLA type on TCRB rearrangement remained unresolved.

All of the isolated RNA was reverse transcribed with the High Capacity cDNA Reverse Transcription Kit, so expressed TCRB transcripts were sequenced. Naive, central memory and regulatory T cell samples underwent deep immunoSEQ sequencing, averaging roughly 3.4 million total reads per sample. Sorted cells were lysed in RLT buffer and RNA was extracted with DNase-treated RNeasy Micro or Mini kits, depending on cell number. Each cell subset was processed separately to prevent cross-contamination, with patient and healthy donor samples processed together. The immunoSEQ multiplex PCR was used to amplify TCRB sequences from cDNA, generating 87-bp fragments that spanned the CDR3 region. Amplicons were sequenced on the Illumina HiSeq platform. As for the authors' bioinformatics: PCR bias was corrected computationally using synthetic template baselines, and reads within Hamming distance 2 were collapsed, with unmergeable singletons discarded. Reads were aligned to IMGT to assign V, D and J genes, CDR3 length, and insertions or deletions at six rearrangement sites. Within each subset, clonotype counts were normalized to sorted cell number, and only after that were true diversity and Gini coefficients computed with the tcR R package. The overlap coefficient, calculated on TCRB nucleotide sequences, was used to quantify repertoire sharing. As a proxy for the pre-selection repertoire, out-of-frame TCRB sequences from naive cells were analyzed. TCRdb took this table from immuneACCESS and kept in-frame rearrangements with V and J called. Such tables lack part of the clones; where checked against another copy, unresolved V genes explain under half of the gap, and the rest is unexplained. The V and J calls and the clone size are those of that table, but D and trimming were determined from the DNA. The sample table lists 350,000 to 400,000 clones, roughly 16% of them with a count of one. The biggest ten clones account for approximately 0.02% of the sample.

The receptor was isolated from a woman aged 18-29 years in good health. The source material was naive CD4+ T cells from blood. Read against the paper, the sample's cell subset or site label means: true naive CD4+ T cells. The V and J segments used are TRBV18 and TRBJ2-5, with TRBD1 tentatively as D gene (6 bases match). The nucleotides are TGTGCCAGCTCACCTATCACAGGGTGGCAAGAGACCCAGTACTTC. This translates into CASSPITGWQETQYF.